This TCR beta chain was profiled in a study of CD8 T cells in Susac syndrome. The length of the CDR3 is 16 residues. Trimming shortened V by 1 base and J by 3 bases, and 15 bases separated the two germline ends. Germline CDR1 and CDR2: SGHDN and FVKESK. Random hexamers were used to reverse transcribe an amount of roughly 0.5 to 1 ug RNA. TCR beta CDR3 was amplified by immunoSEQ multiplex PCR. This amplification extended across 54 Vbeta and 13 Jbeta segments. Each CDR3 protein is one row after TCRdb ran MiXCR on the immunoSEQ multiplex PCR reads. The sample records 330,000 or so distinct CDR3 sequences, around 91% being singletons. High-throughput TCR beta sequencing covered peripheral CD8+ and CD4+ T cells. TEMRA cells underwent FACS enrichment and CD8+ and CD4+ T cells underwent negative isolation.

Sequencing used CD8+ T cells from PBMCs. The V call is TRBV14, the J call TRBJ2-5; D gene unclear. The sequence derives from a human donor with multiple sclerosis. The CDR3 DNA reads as TGTGCCAGCAGCCAAGTACCTGAGAACTACGAAGAGACCCAGTACTTC. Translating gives CASSQVPENYEETQYF. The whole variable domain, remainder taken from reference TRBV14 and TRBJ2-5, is EAGVTQFPSHSVIEKGQTVTLRCDPISGHDNLYWYRRVMGKEIKFLLHFVKESKQDESGMPNNRFLAERTGGTYSTLKVQPAELEDSGVYFCASSQVPENYEETQYFGPGTRLLVL.